The rows below give T cell receptor beta chains drawn from one sample of a study of blood T cell repertoires in COVID-19. Sequenced by immunoSEQ multiplex PCR; TCRdb stores in-frame clones only, minus some. The table lists roughly 180,000 clones, approximately 80% of them singletons. Material for sequencing was peripheral blood. The receptors derive from a woman aged 40 to 55 with COVID-19, enrolled during active disease. The CDR3 runs from the conserved cysteine through the conserved F or W. A D gene is named only where the DNA matches it firmly. Rows may omit the clone size; those that give it use once, few, many or a size class.

NA	TRBV4-1	TRBJ2-1	few	CASSQGPAVYNEQFF	TGCGCCAGCAGCCAAGGGCCCGCTGTCTACAATGAGCAGTTCTTC
NA	TRBV27	TRBJ1-2	NA	CASSLSADTLKRANYGYTF	TGTGCCAGCAGTTTATCCGCCGACACCCTTAAAAGAGCTAACTATGGCTACACCTTC
NA	TRBV28	TRBJ1-2	few	CASSNNYGYTF	TGTGCCAGCAGCAATAACTATGGCTACACCTTC
NA	TRBV29-1	TRBJ1-1	NA	CSVVWRRAEAFF	TGCAGCGTTGTTTGGCGTCGGGCTGAAGCTTTCTTT
TRBD1	TRBV29-1	TRBJ2-1	NA	CSRDRGLDNEQFF	TGCAGCAGAGACAGGGGCCTGGACAATGAGCAGTTCTTC
NA	TRBV30	TRBJ2-3	NA	CAWSVQGGTDTQYF	TGTGCCTGGAGTGTACAGGGTGGCACAGATACGCAGTATTTT
NA	TRBV29-1	TRBJ1-3	NA	CSVDAGGSGNTIYF	TGCAGCGTTGACGCAGGAGGGTCTGGAAACACCATATATTTT
TRBD1	TRBV12-3/TRBV12-4	TRBJ1-2	NA	CASSPGQGYGYTF	TGTGCCAGCAGTCCGGGACAGGGTTATGGCTACACCTTC
TRBD2	TRBV14	TRBJ2-3	NA	CASSQDIAGVSTDTQYF	TGTGCCAGCAGCCAAGATATCGCGGGGGTGAGCACAGATACGCAGTATTTT
NA	TRBV2	TRBJ2-5	NA	CARSISGGEETQYF	TGTGCCAGATCCATTAGCGGAGGGGAAGAGACCCAGTACTTC
NA	TRBV7-8	TRBJ1-5	NA	CASSLVSTRQPQHF	TGTGCCAGCAGCTTAGTGTCAACTAGGCAGCCCCAGCATTTT
TRBD2	TRBV7-2	TRBJ2-1	NA	CASSFAPGLAVNGEQFF	TGTGCCAGCAGCTTTGCCCCGGGACTAGCGGTTAATGGTGAGCAGTTCTTC
TRBD1	TRBV30	TRBJ1-1	NA	CAWSVVGTGRFAEAFF	TGTGCCTGGAGTGTAGTTGGGACAGGGAGGTTCGCTGAAGCTTTCTTT
TRBD1	TRBV6-6	TRBJ2-5	NA	CASSRSQGDGAETQYF	TGTGCCAGCAGTCGATCACAGGGGGACGGGGCAGAGACCCAGTACTTC
NA	TRBV15	TRBJ1-2	NA	CATTGGSDYGHTF	TGTGCCACCACGGGGGGCAGTGACTACGGCCACACCTTC
NA	TRBV7-9	TRBJ2-3	once	CASSFSTRTDTQYF	TGTGCCAGCAGCTTCTCGACACGCACAGATACGCAGTATTTT
NA	TRBV5-5	TRBJ2-2	NA	CASSFYQGTGELFF	TGTGCCAGCAGCTTCTATCAGGGAACCGGGGAGCTGTTTTTT
NA	TRBV5-1	TRBJ2-1	NA	CASSLEGPGYDEQFF	TGCGCCAGCAGCTTGGAAGGACCGGGGTACGATGAGCAGTTCTTC
NA	TRBV4-2	TRBJ1-1	NA	CASSQATNTEAFF	TGTGCCAGCAGCCAGGCAACAAACACTGAAGCTTTCTTT
TRBD1	TRBV6-5	TRBJ2-5	NA	CASSPDRGRKETQYF	TGTGCCAGCAGTCCTGACAGGGGTCGTAAAGAGACCCAGTACTTC
NA	TRBV28	TRBJ2-3	NA	CASSLPLGDTQYF	TGTGCCAGCAGCCTCCCCCTCGGGGATACGCAGTATTTT
TRBD1	TRBV27	TRBJ2-7	NA	CASRTGGSYEQYF	TGTGCCAGCAGAACAGGGGGTTCCTACGAGCAGTACTTC
NA	TRBV4-1	TRBJ1-1	NA	CASSHSTANTEAFF	TGCGCCAGCAGCCACTCTACAGCGAACACTGAAGCTTTCTTT
NA	TRBV25-1	TRBJ1-6	NA	CASRTDSGSSPLHF	TGTGCCAGCAGGACCGACAGTGGCAGTTCACCCCTCCACTTT
TRBD2	TRBV6-1	TRBJ2-1	NA	CASSAHIAGGLDNEQFF	TGTGCCAGCAGTGCCCACATAGCGGGAGGGCTCGACAATGAGCAGTTCTTC
NA	TRBV30	TRBJ2-3	NA	CAWRRAGGTDTQYF	TGTGCCTGGAGGCGGGCAGGGGGCACAGATACGCAGTATTTT
TRBD1	TRBV6-5	TRBJ2-3	few	CASRVQGAGDTQYF	TGTGCCAGCAGGGTACAGGGGGCAGGGGATACGCAGTATTTT